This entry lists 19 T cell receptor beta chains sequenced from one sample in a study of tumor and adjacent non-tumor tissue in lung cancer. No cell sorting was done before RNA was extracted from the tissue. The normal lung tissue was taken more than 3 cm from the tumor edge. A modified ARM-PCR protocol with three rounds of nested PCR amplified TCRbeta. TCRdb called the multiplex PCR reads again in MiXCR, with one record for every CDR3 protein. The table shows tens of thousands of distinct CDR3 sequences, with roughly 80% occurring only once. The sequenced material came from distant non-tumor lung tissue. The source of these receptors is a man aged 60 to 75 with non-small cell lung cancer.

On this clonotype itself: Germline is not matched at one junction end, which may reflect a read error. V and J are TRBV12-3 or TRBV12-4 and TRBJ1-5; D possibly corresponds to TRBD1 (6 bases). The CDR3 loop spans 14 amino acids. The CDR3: CANTLGGGGQPQHF. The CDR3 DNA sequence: TGTGCCAACACTTTGGGCGGGGGTGGACAGCCACAGCATTTT.

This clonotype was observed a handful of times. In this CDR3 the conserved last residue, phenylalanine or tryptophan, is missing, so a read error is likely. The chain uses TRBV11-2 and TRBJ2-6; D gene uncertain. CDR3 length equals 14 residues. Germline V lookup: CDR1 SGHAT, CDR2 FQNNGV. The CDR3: CACSPISGDNVLTS. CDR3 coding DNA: TGTGCCTGCAGTCCTATCTCTGGGGACAACGTCCTGACTTCC.

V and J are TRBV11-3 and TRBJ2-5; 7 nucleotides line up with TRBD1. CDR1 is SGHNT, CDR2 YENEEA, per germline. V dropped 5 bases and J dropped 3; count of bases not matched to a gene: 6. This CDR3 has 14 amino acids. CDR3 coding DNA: TGTGCCAGCAGCAGCCCTACAGGGGAAGAGACCCAGTACTTC. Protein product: CASSSPTGEETQYF.

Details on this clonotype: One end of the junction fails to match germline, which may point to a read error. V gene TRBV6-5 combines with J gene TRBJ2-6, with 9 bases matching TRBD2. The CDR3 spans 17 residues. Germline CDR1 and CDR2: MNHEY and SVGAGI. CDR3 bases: TGTCCCAGCTGTTTAGCGGGGGCCAGCACTGGGGCCAACGTCCTGACGTTC. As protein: CPSCLAGASTGANVLTF.

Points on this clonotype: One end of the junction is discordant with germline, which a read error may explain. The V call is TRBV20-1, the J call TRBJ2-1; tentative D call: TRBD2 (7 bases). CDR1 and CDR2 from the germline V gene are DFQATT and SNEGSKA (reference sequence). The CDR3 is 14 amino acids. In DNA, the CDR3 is TGCAGTGCTAGAATCCGGGGGGTACAGGGTGAGCACTTCTTC. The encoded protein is CSARIRGVQGEHFF.

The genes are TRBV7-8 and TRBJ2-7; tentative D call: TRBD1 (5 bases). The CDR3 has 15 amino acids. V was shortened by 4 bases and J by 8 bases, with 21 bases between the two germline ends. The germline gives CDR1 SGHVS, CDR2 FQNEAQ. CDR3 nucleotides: TGTGCCAGCAGCTCCTCGAAGGGGCGTGGAAACAAGCAGTACTTC. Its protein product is CASSSSKGRGNKQYF.

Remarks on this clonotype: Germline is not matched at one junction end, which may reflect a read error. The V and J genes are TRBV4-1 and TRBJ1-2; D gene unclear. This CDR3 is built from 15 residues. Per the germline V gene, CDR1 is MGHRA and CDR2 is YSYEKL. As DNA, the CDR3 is TGCACCAGCAGCCAAGAACATGGAGGTAACTATGGCTACACCTTC. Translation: CTSSQEHGGNYGYTF.

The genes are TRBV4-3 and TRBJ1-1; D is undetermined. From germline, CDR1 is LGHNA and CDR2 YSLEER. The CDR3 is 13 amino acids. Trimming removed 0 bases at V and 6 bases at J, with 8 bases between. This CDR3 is CASSQETPAEAFF. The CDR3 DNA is TGCGCCAGCAGCCAAGAGACCCCCGCTGAAGCTTTCTTT.

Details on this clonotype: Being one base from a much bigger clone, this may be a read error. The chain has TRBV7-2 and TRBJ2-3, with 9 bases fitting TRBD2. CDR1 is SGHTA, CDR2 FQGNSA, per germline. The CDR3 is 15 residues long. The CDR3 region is CASSLNSGGTDAQYF. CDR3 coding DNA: TGTGCCAGCAGCTTAAATAGCGGGGGCACAGATGCGCAGTATTTT.

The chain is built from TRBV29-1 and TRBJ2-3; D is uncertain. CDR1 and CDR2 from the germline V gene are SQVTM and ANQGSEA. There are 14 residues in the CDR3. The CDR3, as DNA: TGCAGTGCCCGCTCAAACGCGGGCACAGATACGCAGTATTTT. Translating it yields CSARSNAGTDTQYF.

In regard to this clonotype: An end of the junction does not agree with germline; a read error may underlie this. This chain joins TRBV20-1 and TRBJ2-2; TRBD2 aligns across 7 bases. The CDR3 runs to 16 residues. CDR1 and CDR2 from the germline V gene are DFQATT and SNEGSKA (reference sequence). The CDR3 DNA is TGCAGTGCTGACGGGACCAGCGGGGCAAACACCGGGGAGATGTTTTTT. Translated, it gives CSADGTSGANTGEMFF.

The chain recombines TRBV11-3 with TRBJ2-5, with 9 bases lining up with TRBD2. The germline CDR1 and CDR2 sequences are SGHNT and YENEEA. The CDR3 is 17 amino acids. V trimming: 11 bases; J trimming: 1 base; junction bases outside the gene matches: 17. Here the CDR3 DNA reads TGTGCCGTCAGCATAGGGTCCAGCGGGGGGTCCCAAGAGACCCAGTACTTC. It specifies CAVSIGSSGGSQETQYF. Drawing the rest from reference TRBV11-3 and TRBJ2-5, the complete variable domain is EAGVVQSPRYKIIEKKQPVAFWCNPISGHNTLYWYLQNLGQGPELLIRYENEEAVDDSQLPKDRFSAERLKGVDSTLKIQPAELGDSAVYLCAVSIGSSGGSQETQYFGPGTRLLVL.

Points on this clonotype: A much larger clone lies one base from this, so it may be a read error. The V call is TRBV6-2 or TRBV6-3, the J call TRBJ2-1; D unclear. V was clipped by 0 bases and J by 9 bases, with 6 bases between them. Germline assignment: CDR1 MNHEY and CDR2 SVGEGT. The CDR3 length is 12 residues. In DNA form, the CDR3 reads TGTGCCAGCAGTTACTCGAAGGGTGAGCAGTTCTTC. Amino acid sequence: CASSYSKGEQFF.

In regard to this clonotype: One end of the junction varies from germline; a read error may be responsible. The CDR3 sequence: CASRWTGLNTETFF. CDR3 nucleotide sequence: TGTGCGAGCAGATGGACAGGGCTGAACACTGAAACTTTCTTT. This chain joins TRBV11-2 and TRBJ1-1, with TRBD1 matching over 8 bases. Germline CDR1 SGHAT, CDR2 FQNNGV. The CDR3 length is 14 residues. Drawing the rest from reference TRBV11-2 and TRBJ1-1, the complete variable domain is EAGVAQSPRYKIIEKRQSVAFWCNPISGHATLYWYQQILGQGPKLLIQFQNNGVVDDSQLPKDRFSAERLKGVDSTLKIQPAKLEDSAVYLCASRWTGLNTETFFGQGTRLTVV.

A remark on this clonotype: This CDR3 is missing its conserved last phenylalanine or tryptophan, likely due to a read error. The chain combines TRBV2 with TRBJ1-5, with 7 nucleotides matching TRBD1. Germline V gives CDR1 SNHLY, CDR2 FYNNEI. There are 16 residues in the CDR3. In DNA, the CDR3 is TGTGCCTGCAGGGGGGACGGGGGAAGGGACAATCAGCCCCAGCATTAT. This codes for CACRGDGGRDNQPQHY.

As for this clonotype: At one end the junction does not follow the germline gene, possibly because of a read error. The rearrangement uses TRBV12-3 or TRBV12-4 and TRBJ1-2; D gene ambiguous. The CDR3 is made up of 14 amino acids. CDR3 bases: TGTGACAGCAGGTTGCAAGGAGACGCCTATGGGTACACCTTC. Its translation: CDSRLQGDAYGYTF.

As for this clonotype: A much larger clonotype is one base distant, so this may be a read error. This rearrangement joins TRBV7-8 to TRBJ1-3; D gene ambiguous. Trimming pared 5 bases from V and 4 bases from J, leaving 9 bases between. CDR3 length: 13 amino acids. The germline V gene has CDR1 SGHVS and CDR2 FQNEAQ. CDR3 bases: TGTGCCAGCAGCCTAGTGGTGGGAAACACCATATATTTT. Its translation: CASSLVVGNTIYF.

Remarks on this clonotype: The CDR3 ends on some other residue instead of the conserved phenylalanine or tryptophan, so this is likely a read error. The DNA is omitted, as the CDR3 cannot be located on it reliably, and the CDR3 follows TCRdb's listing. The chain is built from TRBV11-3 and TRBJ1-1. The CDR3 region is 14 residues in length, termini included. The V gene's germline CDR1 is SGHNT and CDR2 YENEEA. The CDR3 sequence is CASSSHGRHTEAII.

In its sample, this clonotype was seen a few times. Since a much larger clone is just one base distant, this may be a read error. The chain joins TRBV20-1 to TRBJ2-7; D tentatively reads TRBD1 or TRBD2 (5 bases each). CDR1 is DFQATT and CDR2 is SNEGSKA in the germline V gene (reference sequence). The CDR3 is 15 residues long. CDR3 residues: CNARASGTHPGEQYF. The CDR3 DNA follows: TGCAATGCTAGAGCCTCCGGGACCCACCCTGGGGAGCAGTACTTC.